This TCR beta chain was identified during a study of blood T cells in healthy people across ages. Findings of the study overall: TCR beta diversity per million T cells fell roughly linearly with age.

Through a sample-barcoded 5' primer and a J-beta primer mix, a second PCR was run for roughly 6 to 12 cycles. One entry per CDR3 protein results from TCRdb running MiXCR on the 5' RACE reads. The sample comprises 660,000 or so distinct CDR3 sequences, approximately 59% of which are singletons, and around 37% rests with the top ten. The germline V gene encodes CDR1 SQVTM and CDR2 ANQGSEA. The CDR3 length is 12 residues. After removal of 5 bases from V and 13 bases from J, the junction contained 10 bases not matched to a gene. This clonotype occurred a few times. Its antigen is as yet unknown. This TCR came from a man between 60 and 75 years old in good health. The chain uses TRBV29-1 and TRBJ2-5, with 10 bases fitting TRBD1. What was sequenced was blood. The CDR3, as DNA: TGCAGCGTTAACATGCCGGGACAGGGGCTGTACTTC. It is translated as CSVNMPGQGLYF.